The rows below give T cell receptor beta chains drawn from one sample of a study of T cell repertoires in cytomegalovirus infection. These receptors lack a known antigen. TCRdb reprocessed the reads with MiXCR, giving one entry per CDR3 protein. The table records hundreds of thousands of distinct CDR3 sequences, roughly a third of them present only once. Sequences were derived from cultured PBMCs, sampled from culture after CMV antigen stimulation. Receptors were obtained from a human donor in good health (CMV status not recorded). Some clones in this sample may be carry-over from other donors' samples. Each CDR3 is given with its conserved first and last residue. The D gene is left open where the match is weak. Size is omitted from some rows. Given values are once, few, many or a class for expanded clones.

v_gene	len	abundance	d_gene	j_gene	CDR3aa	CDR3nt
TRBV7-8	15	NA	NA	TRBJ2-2	CASSSDRVVTGELFF	TGTGCCAGCAGCTCCGACAGAGTAGTCACCGGGGAGCTGTTTTTT
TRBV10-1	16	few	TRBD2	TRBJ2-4	CASSESILASGNIQYF	TGCGCCAGCAGTGAGTCCATCTTGGCTAGCGGAAACATTCAGTACTTC
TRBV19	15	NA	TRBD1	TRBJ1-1	CASSGTGGRNTEAFF	TGTGCCTCTTCCGGGACAGGGGGCCGAAACACTGAAGCTTTCTTT
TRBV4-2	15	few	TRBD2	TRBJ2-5	CASSQRTGGQETQYF	TGTGCCAGCAGCCAACGAACCGGGGGGCAAGAGACCCAGTACTTC
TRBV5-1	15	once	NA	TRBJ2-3	CASSLAVGSTDTQYF	TGCGCCAGCAGCTTGGCAGTGGGAAGCACAGATACGCAGTATTTT
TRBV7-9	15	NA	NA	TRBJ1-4	CASSEGLRSDEKLFF	TGTGCCAGCAGCGAAGGCTTACGGAGTGATGAAAAACTGTTTTTT
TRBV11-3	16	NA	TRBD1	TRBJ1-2	CASSLGSRGHNYGYTF	TGTGCCAGCAGCTTAGGGTCGAGGGGGCATAACTATGGCTACACCTTC
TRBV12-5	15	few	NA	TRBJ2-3	CASGFFLTVHFTQYF	TGTGCTAGTGGTTTTTTCTTGACAGTTCATTTTACGCAGTATTTT
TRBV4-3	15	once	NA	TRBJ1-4	CASSVTRVYEEKLFF	TGCGCCAGCAGCGTTACCCGAGTCTATGAGGAAAAACTGTTTTTT
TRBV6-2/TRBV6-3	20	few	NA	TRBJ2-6	CASSYDLASLGLSGANVLTF	TGTGCCAGCAGTTATGACTTGGCCAGCCTGGGGCTCTCTGGGGCCAACGTCCTGACTTTC
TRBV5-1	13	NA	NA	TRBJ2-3	CASRGSRTDTQYF	TGCGCCAGCAGGGGATCGAGGACAGATACGCAGTATTTT
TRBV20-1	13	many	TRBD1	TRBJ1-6	CSAPDRGDSPLHF	TGCAGTGCCCCGGACAGGGGGGATTCACCCCTCCACTTT
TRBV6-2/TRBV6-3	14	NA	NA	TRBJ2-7	CASSHSGGPREQYF	TGTGCCAGCAGTCATAGCGGAGGGCCTCGCGAGCAGTACTTC
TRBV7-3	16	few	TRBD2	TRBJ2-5	CASSLTLAGGSETQYF	TGTGCCAGCAGCTTAACCCTAGCGGGAGGTAGTGAGACCCAGTACTTC
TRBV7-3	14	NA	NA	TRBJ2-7	CASSLDGSSYEQYF	TGTGCCAGCAGCTTAGACGGGAGCTCCTACGAGCAGTACTTC
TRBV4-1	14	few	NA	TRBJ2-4	CASSQGGEVGIQYF	TGCGCCAGCAGCCAAGGGGGGGAGGTGGGCATTCAGTACTTC
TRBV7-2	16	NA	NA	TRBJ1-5	CASSPGPRGGNQPQHF	TGTGCCAGCAGCCCAGGTCCACGGGGTGGGAATCAGCCCCAGCATTTT
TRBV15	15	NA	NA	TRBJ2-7	CATSRRTGSFYEQYF	TGTGCCACCAGCAGAAGGACCGGTTCTTTCTACGAGCAGTACTTC
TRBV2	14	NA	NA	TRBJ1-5	CASSEGISNQPQHF	TGTGCCAGCAGTGAGGGGATTAGCAATCAGCCCCAGCATTTT
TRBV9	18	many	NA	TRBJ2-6	CASSVTGTPVSGANVLTF	TGTGCCAGCAGCGTCACCGGGACGCCTGTCTCTGGGGCCAACGTCCTGACTTTC
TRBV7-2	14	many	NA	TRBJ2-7	CASSSQGGDYEQYF	TGTGCCAGCAGCTCCCAAGGGGGAGATTACGAGCAGTACTTC
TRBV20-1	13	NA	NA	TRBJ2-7	CSAGGQLLGEQYF	TGCAGTGCGGGGGGACAGCTCTTGGGCGAGCAGTACTTC
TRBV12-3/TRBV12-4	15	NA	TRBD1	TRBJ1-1	CASSQTGPLNTEAFF	TGTGCCAGCAGTCAGACAGGGCCCTTGAACACTGAAGCTTTCTTT
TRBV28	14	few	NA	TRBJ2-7	CASKGGTRAYEQYF	TGTGCCAGCAAAGGGGGGACGAGAGCCTACGAGCAGTACTTC
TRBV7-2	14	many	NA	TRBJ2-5	CASSSGGTQETQYF	TGTGCCAGCAGCTCAGGTGGTACCCAAGAGACCCAGTACTTC
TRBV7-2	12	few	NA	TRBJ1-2	CASSSQTYGYTF	TGTGCCAGCAGCTCCCAGACGTATGGCTACACCTTC
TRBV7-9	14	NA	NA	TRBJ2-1	CASSLDREVSEQFF	TGTGCCAGCAGCCTCGACAGGGAGGTTAGTGAGCAGTTCTTC
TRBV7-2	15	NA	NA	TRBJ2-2	CASSPDRFNTGELFF	TGTGCCAGCAGCCCGGACAGATTTAACACCGGGGAGCTGTTTTTT
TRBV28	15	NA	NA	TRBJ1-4	CASSFSDGGREKLFF	TGTGCCAGCAGTTTTTCAGACGGGGGGCGGGAAAAACTGTTTTTT
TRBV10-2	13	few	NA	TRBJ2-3	CASLRLGTDTQYF	TGCGCCAGCCTTCGACTGGGCACAGATACGCAGTATTTT
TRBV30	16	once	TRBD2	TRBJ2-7	CAWSSGLSGRFYEQYF	TGTGCCTGGAGTTCAGGCCTGAGCGGGAGGTTCTACGAGCAGTACTTC